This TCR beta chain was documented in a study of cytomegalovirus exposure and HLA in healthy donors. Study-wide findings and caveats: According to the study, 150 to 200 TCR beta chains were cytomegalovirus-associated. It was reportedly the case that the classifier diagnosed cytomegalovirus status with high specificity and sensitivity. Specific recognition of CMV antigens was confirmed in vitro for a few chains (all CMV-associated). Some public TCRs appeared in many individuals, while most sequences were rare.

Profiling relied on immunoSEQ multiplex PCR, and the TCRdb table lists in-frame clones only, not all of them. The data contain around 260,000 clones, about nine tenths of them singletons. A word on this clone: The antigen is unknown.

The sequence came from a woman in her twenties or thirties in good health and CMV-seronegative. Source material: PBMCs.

The CDR3: CASSLGTSITDTQYF. Here the CDR3 DNA reads TGTGCCAGCAGCTTAGGGACTAGCATCACAGATACGCAGTATTTT. This chain connects TRBV11-2 to TRBJ2-3; 8 positions match TRBD2. This CDR3 is 15 amino acids long. Germline assignment: CDR1 SGHAT and CDR2 FQNNGV. V was clipped by 1 base and J by 2 bases; unmatched bases: 2.